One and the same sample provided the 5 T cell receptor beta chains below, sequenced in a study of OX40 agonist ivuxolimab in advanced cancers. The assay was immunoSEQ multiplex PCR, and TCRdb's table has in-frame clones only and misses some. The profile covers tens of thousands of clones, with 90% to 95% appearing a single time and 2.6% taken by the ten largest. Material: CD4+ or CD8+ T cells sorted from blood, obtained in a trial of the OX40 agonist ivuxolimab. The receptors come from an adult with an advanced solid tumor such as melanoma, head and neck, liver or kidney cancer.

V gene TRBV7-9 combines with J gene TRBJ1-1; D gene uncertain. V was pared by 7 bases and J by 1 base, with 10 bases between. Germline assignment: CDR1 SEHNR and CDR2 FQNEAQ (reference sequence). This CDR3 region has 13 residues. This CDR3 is CASKFGTNTEAFF. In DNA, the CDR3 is TGTGCCAGCAAATTTGGTACGAACACTGAAGCTTTCTTT.

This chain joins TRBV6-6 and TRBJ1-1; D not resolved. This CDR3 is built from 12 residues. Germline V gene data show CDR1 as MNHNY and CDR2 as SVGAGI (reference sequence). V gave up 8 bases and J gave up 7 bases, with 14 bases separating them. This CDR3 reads CASRLNRIEAFF. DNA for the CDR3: TGTGCCAGCCGCCTGAACAGAATTGAAGCTTTCTTT.

The CDR3 DNA sequence: TGTGCCAGCAGCTTCGGTAACCCGAGCACAGATACGCAGTATTTT. Amino acids: CASSFGNPSTDTQYF. The V gene is TRBV7-9, the J gene TRBJ2-3, with D unclear. Germline CDR1 reads SEHNR; CDR2 reads FQNEAQ (reference sequence). V gave up 3 bases and J gave up 0 bases, with 10 bases separating them. This CDR3 has 15 amino acids.

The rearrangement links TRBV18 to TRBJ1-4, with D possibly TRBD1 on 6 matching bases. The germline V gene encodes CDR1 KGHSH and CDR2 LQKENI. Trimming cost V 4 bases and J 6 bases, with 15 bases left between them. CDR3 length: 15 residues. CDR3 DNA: TGTGCCAGCTCACGGCCGACAGGAGGGTATGAAAAACTGTTTTTT. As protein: CASSRPTGGYEKLFF.

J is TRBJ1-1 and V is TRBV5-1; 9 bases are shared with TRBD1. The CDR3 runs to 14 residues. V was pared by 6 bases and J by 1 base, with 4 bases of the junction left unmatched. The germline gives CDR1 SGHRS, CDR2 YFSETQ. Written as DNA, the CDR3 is TGCGCCAGCAAACAGGGGGCGCAGAACACTGAAGCTTTCTTT. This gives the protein CASKQGAQNTEAFF.